Sequencing of this T cell receptor (beta chain) was carried out in a study of CD8 T cells in ankylosing spondylitis. Study-wide points: Clones tied to disease were said to be significantly enriched in matched ankylosing spondylitis synovial fluid. What appeared characteristic of ankylosing spondylitis blood was a TCR beta motif of 7 or 8 highly homologous variants.

With molecular barcodes, quantitative 5'-RACE was used to make the TCR beta libraries. MiXCR, run by TCRdb on the 5' RACE reads, gives a single entry per CDR3 protein. The sample gives some 840,000 distinct CDR3 sequences, about 11% of which show up once; less than 0.65% is in the top ten. This clonotype has a count of ten or more. Its antigen is still unknown. The V gene's germline CDR1 is SGHRS and CDR2 YFSETQ. Trimming took off 4 bases at V and 3 bases at J, with 11 bases between the two ends. CDR3 length: 13 amino acids. This clonotype was obtained from a male donor with ankylosing spondylitis. The genes are TRBV5-1 and TRBJ2-7, with D possibly being TRBD2 (5 bases). The specimen was blood, either unsorted or a sorted T cell fraction (not recorded which). The CDR3 loop reads CASSPSGYYEQYF. The CDR3 DNA reads as TGCGCCAGCAGCCCGAGCGGTTACTACGAGCAGTACTTC.